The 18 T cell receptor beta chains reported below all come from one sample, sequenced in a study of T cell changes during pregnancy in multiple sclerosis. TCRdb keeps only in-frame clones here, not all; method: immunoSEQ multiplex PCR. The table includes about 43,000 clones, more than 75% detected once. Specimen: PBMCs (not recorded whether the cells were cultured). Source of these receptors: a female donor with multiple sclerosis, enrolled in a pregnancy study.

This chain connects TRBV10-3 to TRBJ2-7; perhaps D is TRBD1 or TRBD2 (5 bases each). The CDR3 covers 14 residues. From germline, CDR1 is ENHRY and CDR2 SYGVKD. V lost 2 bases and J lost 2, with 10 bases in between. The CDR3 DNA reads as TGTGCCATCAGTGAGGTCGGGGCGACCTACGAGCAGTACTTC. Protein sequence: CAISEVGATYEQYF.

CDR3 in DNA: TGCAGCGTCTCGGGACGGAGCACAGATACGCAGTATTTT. Protein: CSVSGRSTDTQYF. The gene calls are TRBV29-1 and TRBJ2-3; perhaps D is TRBD1 or TRBD2 (5 bases each). The CDR3 sequence is 13 residues long. V was pared by 6 bases and J by 0 bases, with 10 bases between. In germline, CDR1 is SQVTM, CDR2 ANQGSEA.

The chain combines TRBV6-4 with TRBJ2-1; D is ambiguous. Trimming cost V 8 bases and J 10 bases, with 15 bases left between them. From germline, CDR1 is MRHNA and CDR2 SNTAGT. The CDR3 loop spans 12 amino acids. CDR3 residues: CASGWAFGEQFF. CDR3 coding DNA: TGTGCCAGCGGCTGGGCCTTCGGGGAGCAGTTCTTC.

CDR3 bases: TGTGCCAGCAGTGACTCTGGCGGGAGTGAGGATGAGCAGTTCTTC. Translated: CASSDSGGSEDEQFF. The V gene is TRBV6-4, the J gene TRBJ2-1, with 7 bases lining up with TRBD2. The CDR3 is 15 amino acids. Germline V gene data show CDR1 as MRHNA and CDR2 as SNTAGT. V lost 0 bases to trimming and J lost 8 bases; unmatched junction nucleotides: 7.

Here the CDR3 DNA reads TGTGCCAGCAGCTTAGTGGGGGGCAGGGCTGGGGCCAACGTCCTGACTTTC. Protein sequence: CASSLVGGRAGANVLTF. The rearrangement uses TRBV7-8 and TRBJ2-6; D is possibly TRBD1 or TRBD2 (6 bases each). With 1 base removed from V and 2 bases from J, the gap between germline ends came to 12 bases. CDR1 is SGHVS, CDR2 FQNEAQ, per germline. This CDR3 contains 17 residues.

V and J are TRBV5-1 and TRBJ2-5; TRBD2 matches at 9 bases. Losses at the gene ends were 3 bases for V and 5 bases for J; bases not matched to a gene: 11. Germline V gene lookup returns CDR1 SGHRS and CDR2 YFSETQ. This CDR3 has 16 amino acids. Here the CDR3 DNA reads TGCGCCAGCAGCTCAGGGACTAGCCTCCAGTCGGAGACCCAGTACTTC. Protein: CASSSGTSLQSETQYF.

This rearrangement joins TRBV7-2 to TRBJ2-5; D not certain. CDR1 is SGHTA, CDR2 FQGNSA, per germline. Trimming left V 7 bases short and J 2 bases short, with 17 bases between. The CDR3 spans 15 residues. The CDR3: CASTMTASLQETQYF. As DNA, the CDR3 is TGTGCCAGCACCATGACTGCGAGTTTACAAGAGACCCAGTACTTC.

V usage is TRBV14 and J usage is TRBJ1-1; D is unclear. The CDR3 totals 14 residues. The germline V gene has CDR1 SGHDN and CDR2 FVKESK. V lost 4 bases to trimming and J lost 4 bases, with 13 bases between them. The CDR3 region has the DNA TGTGCCAGCAGCCCCGATCCGGGAGGCACTGAAGCTTTCTTT. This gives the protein CASSPDPGGTEAFF.

In DNA form, the CDR3 reads TGTGCCAGCAGGTGGCAGGGGAATGAAAATGAGCAGTTCTTC. It encodes CASRWQGNENEQFF. The V gene is TRBV2, the J gene TRBJ2-1; D might be TRBD1 (6 bases). The CDR3 runs to 14 residues. From germline, CDR1 is SNHLY and CDR2 FYNNEI. V was shortened by 6 bases and J by 7 bases, with 16 bases between the two germline ends.

Here the CDR3 DNA reads TGCGCCAGCAGCTTGTCGACACCCCCTGTGGACCAGTACTTC. It is translated as CASSLSTPPVDQYF. The gene calls are TRBV5-1 and TRBJ2-7; D is undetermined. Germline V gives CDR1 SGHRS, CDR2 YFSETQ. The CDR3 has 14 amino acids. Deletions cut 1 base from V and 10 bases from J, with 18 bases between.

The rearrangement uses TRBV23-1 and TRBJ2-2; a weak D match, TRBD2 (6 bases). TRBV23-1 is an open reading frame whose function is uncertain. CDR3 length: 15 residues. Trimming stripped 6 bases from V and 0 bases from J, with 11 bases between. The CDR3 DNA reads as TGCGCCAGCAGACCGGGACTGACGAACACCGGGGAGCTGTTTTTT. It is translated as CASRPGLTNTGELFF.

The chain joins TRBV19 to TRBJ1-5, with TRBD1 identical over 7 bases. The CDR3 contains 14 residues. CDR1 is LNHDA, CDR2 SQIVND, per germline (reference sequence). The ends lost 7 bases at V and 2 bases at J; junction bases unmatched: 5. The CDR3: CASTFQGGNQPQHF. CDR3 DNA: TGTGCCAGTACTTTCCAGGGGGGCAATCAGCCCCAGCATTTT. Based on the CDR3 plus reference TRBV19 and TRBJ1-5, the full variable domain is DGGITQSPKYLFRKEGQNVTLSCEQNLNHDAMYWYRQDPGQGLRLIYYSQIVNDFQKGDIAEGYSVSREKKESFPLTVTSAQKNPTAFYLCASTFQGGNQPQHFGDGTRLSIL.

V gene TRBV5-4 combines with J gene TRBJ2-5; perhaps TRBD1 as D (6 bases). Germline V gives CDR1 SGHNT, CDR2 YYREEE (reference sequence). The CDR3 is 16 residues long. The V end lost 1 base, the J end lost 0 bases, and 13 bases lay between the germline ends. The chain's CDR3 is CASSLLRDTNQETQYF. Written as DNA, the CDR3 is TGTGCCAGCAGCTTGCTCCGGGACACGAACCAAGAGACCCAGTACTTC. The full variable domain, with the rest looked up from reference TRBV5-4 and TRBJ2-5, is ETGVTQSPTHLIKTRGQQVTLRCSSQSGHNTVSWYQQALGQGPQFIFQYYREEENGRGNFPPRFSGLQFPNYSSELNVNALELDDSALYLCASSLLRDTNQETQYFGPGTRLLVL.

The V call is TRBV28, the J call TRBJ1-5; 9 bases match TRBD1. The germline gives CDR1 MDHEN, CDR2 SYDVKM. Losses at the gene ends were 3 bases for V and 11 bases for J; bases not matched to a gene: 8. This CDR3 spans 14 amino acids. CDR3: CASSFRGQGVAQHF. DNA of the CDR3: TGTGCCAGCAGTTTCCGGGGACAGGGAGTCGCCCAGCATTTT.

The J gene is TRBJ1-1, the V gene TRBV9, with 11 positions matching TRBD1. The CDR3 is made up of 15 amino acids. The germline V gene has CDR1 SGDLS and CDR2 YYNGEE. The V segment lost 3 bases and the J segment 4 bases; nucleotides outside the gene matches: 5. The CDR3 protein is CASSAGQGAITEAFF. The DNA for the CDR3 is TGTGCCAGCAGCGCAGGACAGGGGGCGATCACTGAAGCTTTCTTT.

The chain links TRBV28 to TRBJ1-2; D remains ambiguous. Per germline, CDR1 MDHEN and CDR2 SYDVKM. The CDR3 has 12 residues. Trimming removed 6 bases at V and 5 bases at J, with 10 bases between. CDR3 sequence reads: CASRGGIYGYTF. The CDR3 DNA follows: TGTGCCAGCAGGGGTGGTATTTATGGCTACACCTTC.

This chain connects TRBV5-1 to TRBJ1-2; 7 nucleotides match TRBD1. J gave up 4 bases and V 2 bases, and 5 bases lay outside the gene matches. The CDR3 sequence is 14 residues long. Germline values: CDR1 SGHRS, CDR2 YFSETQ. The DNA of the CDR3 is TGCGCCAGCAGCTTCCAGACAGGGCGCTATGGCTACACCTTC. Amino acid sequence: CASSFQTGRYGYTF.

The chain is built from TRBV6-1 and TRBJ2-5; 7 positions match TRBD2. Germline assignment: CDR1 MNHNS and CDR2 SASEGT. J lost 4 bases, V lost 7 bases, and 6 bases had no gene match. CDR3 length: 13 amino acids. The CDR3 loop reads CASTGGRGETQYF. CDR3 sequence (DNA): TGTGCCAGCACGGGCGGGAGAGGAGAGACCCAGTACTTC.